Presented here are 9 T cell receptor beta chains from one specimen sequenced in a study of immune evolution from preneoplasia to lung adenocarcinoma. Clones were read by immunoSEQ multiplex PCR, and TCRdb kept only the in-frame ones, dropping some. Here the sample spans about 6,300 clones, around 78% being singletons. The specimen was FFPE lung adenocarcinoma in situ tissue. The source is a donor at least 70 years old with lung adenocarcinoma.

The chain recombines TRBV2 with TRBJ1-4; D not certain. CDR1 SNHLY and CDR2 FYNNEI come from the germline V gene. The length of the CDR3 is 17 residues. V lost 1 base and J 0 bases, leaving 12 bases between the germline ends. CDR3 sequence reads: CASSEGPAASTNEKLFF. Here the CDR3 DNA reads TGTGCCAGCAGTGAAGGTCCGGCAGCTTCAACTAATGAAAAACTGTTTTTT.

CDR3 amino acids: CASSIEIEQFF. In DNA, the CDR3 is TGTGCCAGCAGTATAGAAATTGAGCAGTTCTTC. The chain carries TRBV2 and TRBJ2-1; D remains unclear. V was cut by 5 bases and J by 9 bases, with 8 bases left in between. The germline gives CDR1 SNHLY, CDR2 FYNNEI. The CDR3 is 11 residues long.

The chain combines TRBV6-6 with TRBJ1-5; D perhaps matches TRBD1 (5 bases). The V gene's germline CDR1 is MNHNY and CDR2 SVGAGI (reference sequence). Trimming stripped 6 bases from V and 7 bases from J, with 13 bases between. This CDR3 is 13 amino acids long. The CDR3: CASRAARDQPQHF. DNA for the CDR3: TGTGCCAGCAGAGCCGCCAGGGACCAGCCCCAGCATTTT.

The rearrangement links TRBV15 to TRBJ1-6, with a weak D call TRBD1 (5 bases). The CDR3 has 16 residues. The V gene's germline CDR1 is LNHNV and CDR2 YYDKDF (reference sequence). Trimming removed 0 bases from V and 6 bases from J, with 12 bases in between. The CDR3 coding sequence is TGTGCCACCAGCAGAGATCTGGGACTAGCTAATTCACCCCTCCACTTT. Its protein is CATSRDLGLANSPLHF.

The V and J genes are TRBV27 and TRBJ1-5; D may be TRBD1 (5 bases). Germline CDR1 reads MNHEY; CDR2 reads SMNVEV (reference sequence). V was pared by 4 bases and J by 5 bases, with 12 bases between. The CDR3 has 14 residues. The CDR3 nucleotides read TGTGCCAGCAGTTCCATAAGAGGGGATCAGCCCCAGCATTTT. This sequence encodes CASSSIRGDQPQHF.

This clone was picked up a small number of times. This same CDR3 is encoded by further DNA sequences in the sample. The rearrangement joins TRBV9 to TRBJ2-1, with TRBD1 as a possible D gene (5 bases). The germline V and J ends were trimmed by 0 bases and 5 bases, with 9 bases remaining between them. There are 14 residues in the CDR3. The germline gives CDR1 SGDLS, CDR2 YYNGEE. CDR3 nucleotide sequence: TGTGCCAGCAGCGTAGGAGGACAAAACAATGAGCAGTTCTTC. Its protein product is CASSVGGQNNEQFF. Full variable domain (remainder filled in from reference TRBV9 and TRBJ2-1): DSGVTQTPKHLITATGQRVTLRCSPRSGDLSVYWYQQSLDQGLQFLIQYYNGEERAKGNILERFSAQQFPDLHSELNLSSLELGDSALYFCASSVGGQNNEQFFGPGTRLTVL.

This clone appeared once. The chain recombines TRBV5-1 with TRBJ1-1; 10 nucleotides agree with TRBD1. The V segment lost 4 bases and the J segment 0 bases; nucleotides outside the gene matches: 12. Germline V gene data show CDR1 as SGHRS and CDR2 as YFSETQ. The CDR3 has 18 residues. In nucleotides, the CDR3 is TGCGCCAGCAGCAGCCCTGCGGGACAGGGGTACGTGAACACTGAAGCTTTCTTT. Protein: CASSSPAGQGYVNTEAFF.

The chain employs TRBV2 and TRBJ1-6, with D tentatively TRBD1 (6 bases). The germline gives CDR1 SNHLY, CDR2 FYNNEI. The CDR3 is 14 residues long. Trimming stripped 2 bases from V and 6 bases from J, with 8 bases between. The CDR3 coding sequence is TGTGCCAGCAGTGAACTGGGGGCTAATTCACCCCTCCACTTT. It is translated as CASSELGANSPLHF.

This clone appeared once. The rearrangement links TRBV12-5 to TRBJ1-1; TRBD1 matches 10 bases. V was pared by 6 bases and J by 5 bases, with 6 bases of the junction left unmatched. CDR1 and CDR2 from the germline V gene are LGHNT and FRNRAP. CDR3 length: 14 residues. This chain's CDR3 is CASGPDRGDTEAFF. The DNA for the CDR3 is TGTGCTAGTGGCCCGGACAGGGGGGATACTGAAGCTTTCTTT.